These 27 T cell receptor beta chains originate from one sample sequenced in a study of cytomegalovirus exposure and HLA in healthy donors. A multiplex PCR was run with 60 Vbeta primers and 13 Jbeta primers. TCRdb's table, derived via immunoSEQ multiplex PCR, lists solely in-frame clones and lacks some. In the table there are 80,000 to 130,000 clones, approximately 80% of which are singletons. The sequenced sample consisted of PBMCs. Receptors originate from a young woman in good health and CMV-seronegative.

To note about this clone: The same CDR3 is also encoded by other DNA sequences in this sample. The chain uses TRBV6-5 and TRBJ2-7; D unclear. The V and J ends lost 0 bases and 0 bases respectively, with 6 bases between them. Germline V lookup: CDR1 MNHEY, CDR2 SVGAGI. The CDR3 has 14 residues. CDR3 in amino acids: CASSYSSGSYEQYF. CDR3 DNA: TGTGCCAGCAGTTACTCGTCAGGCTCCTACGAGCAGTACTTC.

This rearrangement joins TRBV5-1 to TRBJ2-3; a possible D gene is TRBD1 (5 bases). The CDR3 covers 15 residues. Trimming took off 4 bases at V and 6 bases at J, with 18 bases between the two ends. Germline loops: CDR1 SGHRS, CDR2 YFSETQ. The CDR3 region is CASSNSQGAIDTQYF. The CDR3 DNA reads TGCGCCAGCAGCAACTCTCAAGGGGCGATTGATACGCAGTATTTT.

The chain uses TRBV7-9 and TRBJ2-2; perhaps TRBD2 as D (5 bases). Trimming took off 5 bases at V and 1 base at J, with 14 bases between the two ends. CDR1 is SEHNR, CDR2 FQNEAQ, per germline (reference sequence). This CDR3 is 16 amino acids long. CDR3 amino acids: CASSRGRQQNTGELFF. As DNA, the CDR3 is TGTGCCAGCAGCCGAGGGCGGCAGCAGAACACCGGGGAGCTGTTTTTT.

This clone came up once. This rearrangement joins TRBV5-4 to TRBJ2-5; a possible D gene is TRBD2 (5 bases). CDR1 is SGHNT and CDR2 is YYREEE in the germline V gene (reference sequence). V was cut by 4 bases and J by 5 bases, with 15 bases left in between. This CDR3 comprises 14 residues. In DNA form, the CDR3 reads TGTGCCAGCAGCCCCACTAGGCAACGGGAGACCCAGTACTTC. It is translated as CASSPTRQRETQYF.

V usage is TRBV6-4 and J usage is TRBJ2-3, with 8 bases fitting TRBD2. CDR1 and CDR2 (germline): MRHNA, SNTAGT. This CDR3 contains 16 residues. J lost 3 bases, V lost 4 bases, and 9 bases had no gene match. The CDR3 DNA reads TGTGCCAGCAGTGCCGGGACTAGTTTAGTGACAGATACGCAGTATTTT. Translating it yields CASSAGTSLVTDTQYF.

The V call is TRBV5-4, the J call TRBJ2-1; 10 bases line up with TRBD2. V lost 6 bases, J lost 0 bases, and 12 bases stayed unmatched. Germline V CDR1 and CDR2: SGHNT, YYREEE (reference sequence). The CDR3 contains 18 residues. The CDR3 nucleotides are TGTGCCAGCAAAGGACTAGCGGACCCCCTTGGCTCCTACAATGAGCAGTTCTTC. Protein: CASKGLADPLGSYNEQFF.

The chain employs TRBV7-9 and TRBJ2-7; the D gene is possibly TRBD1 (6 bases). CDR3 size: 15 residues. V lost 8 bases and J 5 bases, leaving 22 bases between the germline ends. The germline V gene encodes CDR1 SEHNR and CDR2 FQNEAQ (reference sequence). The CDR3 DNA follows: TGTGCCAGCGAGGGGATCGCAGGGGAAAGGGACGAGCAGTACTTC. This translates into CASEGIAGERDEQYF.

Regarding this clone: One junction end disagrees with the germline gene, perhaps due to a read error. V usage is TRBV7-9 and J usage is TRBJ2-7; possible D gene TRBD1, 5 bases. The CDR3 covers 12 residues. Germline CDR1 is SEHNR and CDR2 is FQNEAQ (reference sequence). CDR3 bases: TGTTCCAGCAGCTTAGACAGCTACGAGCAGTACTTC. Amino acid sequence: CSSSLDSYEQYF.

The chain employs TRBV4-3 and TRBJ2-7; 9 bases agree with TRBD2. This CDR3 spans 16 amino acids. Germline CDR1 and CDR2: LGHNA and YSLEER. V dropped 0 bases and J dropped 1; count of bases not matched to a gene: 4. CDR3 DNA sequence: TGCGCCAGCAGCCAAGATTACAGCGGGGGGTCCTACGAGCAGTACTTC. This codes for CASSQDYSGGSYEQYF.

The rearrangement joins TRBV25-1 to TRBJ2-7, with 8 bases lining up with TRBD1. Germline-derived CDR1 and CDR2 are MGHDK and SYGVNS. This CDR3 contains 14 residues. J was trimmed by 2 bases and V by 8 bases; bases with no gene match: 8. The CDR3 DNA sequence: TGTGCCAGCGAGGACAGGGCGGCAACCTACGAGCAGTACTTC. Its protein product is CASEDRAATYEQYF.

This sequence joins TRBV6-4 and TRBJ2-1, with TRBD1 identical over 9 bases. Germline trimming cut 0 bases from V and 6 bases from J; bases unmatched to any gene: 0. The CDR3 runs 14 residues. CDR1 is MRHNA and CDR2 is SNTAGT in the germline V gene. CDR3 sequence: CASSDSTGGNEQFF. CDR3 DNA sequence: TGTGCCAGCAGTGACTCGACAGGGGGCAATGAGCAGTTCTTC.

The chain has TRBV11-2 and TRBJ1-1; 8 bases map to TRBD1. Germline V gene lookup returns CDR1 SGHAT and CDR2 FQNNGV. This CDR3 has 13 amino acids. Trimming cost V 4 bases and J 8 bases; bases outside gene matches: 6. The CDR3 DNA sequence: TGTGCCAGCAGCTCAAACCGGGACAGGGAAGCTTTCTTT. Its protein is CASSSNRDREAFF.

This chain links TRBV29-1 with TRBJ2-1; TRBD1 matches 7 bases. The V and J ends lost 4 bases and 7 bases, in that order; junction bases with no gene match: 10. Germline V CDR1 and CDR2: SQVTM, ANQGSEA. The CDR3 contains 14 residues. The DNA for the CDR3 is TGCAGCGTTGCTGCGACAGGGTCATGGAATGAGCAGTTCTTC. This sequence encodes CSVAATGSWNEQFF.

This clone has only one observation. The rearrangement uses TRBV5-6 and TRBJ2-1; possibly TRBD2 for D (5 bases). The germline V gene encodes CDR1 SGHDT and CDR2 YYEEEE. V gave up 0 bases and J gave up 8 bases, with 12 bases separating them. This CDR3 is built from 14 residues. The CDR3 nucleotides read TGTGCCAGCAGCTTGGGGTATCGAGGGTATGAGCAGTTCTTC. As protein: CASSLGYRGYEQFF.

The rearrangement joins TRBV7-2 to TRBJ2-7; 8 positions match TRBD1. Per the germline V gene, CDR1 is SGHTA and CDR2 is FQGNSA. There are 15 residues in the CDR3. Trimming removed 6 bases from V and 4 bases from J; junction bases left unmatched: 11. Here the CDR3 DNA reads TGTGCCAGCAGTCGGGGAGAGGACAGGGTTTACGAGCAGTACTTC. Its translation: CASSRGEDRVYEQYF.

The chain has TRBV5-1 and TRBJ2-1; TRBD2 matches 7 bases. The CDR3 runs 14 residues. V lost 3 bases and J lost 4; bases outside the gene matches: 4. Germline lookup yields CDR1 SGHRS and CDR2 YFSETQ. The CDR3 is CASSSGGGYNEQFF. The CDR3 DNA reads TGCGCCAGCAGCTCGGGCGGGGGATACAATGAGCAGTTCTTC.

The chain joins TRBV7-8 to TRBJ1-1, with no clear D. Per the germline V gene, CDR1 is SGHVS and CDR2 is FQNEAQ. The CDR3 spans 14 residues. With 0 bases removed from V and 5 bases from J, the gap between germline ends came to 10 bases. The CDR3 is CASSLAAGKTEAFF. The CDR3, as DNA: TGTGCCAGCAGCTTAGCTGCGGGCAAGACTGAAGCTTTCTTT.

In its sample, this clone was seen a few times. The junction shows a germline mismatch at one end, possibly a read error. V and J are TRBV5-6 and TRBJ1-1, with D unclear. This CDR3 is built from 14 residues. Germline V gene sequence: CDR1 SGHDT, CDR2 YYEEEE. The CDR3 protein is CASSLGLSNAEAFF. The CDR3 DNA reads TGTGCCAGCAGCTTGGGACTCTCGAACGCTGAAGCTTTCTTT. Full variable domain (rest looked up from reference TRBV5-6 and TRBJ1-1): DAGVTQSPTHLIKTRGQQVTLRCSPKSGHDTVSWYQQALGQGPQFIFQYYEEEERQRGNFPDRFSGHQFPNYSSELNVNALLLGDSALYLCASSLGLSNAEAFFGQGTRLTVV.

CDR3 bases: TGTGCCAGCAGCTTATCGGGATACTCCGACTACGAGCAGTACTTC. It encodes CASSLSGYSDYEQYF. This chain uses TRBV7-3 with TRBJ2-7; a possible D gene is TRBD2 (5 bases). CDR3 length: 15 residues. Trimming took off 2 bases at V and 3 bases at J, with 14 bases between the two ends. In germline, CDR1 is SGHTA, CDR2 FQGTGA.

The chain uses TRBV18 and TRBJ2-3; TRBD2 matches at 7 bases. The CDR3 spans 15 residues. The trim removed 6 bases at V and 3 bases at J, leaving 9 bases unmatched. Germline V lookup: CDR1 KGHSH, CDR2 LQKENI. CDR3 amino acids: CASSRYSGETDTQYF. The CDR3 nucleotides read TGTGCCAGCTCCCGTTACAGCGGGGAGACAGATACGCAGTATTTT.

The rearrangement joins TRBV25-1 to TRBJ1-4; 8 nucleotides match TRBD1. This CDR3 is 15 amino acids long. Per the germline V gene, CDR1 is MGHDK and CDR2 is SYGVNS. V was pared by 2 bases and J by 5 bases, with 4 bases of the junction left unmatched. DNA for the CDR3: TGTGCCAGCAGTGAACTGGGACAGGAAAATGAAAAACTGTTTTTT. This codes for CASSELGQENEKLFF.

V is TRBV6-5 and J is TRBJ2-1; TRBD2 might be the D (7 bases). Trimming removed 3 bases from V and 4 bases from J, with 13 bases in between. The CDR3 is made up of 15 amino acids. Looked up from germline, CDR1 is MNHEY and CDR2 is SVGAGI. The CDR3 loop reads CASSYGGASYNEQFF. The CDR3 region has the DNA TGTGCCAGCAGTTATGGGGGGGCAAGTTACAATGAGCAGTTCTTC.

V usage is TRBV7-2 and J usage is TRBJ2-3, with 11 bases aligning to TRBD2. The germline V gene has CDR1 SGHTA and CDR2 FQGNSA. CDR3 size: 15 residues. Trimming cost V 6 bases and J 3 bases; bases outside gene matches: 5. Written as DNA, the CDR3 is TGTGCCAGCAGTCGGACTAGCGGGTATACAGATACGCAGTATTTT. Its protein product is CASSRTSGYTDTQYF.

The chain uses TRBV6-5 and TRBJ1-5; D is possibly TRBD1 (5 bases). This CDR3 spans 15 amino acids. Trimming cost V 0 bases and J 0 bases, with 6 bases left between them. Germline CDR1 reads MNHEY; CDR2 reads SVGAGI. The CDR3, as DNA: TGTGCCAGCAGTTACTCGGACATTAGCAATCAGCCCCAGCATTTT. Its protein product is CASSYSDISNQPQHF.

Here the CDR3 reads CASSFGERGYTF. The CDR3 DNA reads TGTGCCAGCAGCTTTGGGGAGCGCGGCTACACCTTC. This chain connects TRBV7-9 to TRBJ1-2, with D uncertain. The germline V gene encodes CDR1 SEHNR and CDR2 FQNEAQ (reference sequence). The CDR3 is made up of 12 amino acids. Trimming cost V 3 bases and J 8 bases, with 10 bases left between them.

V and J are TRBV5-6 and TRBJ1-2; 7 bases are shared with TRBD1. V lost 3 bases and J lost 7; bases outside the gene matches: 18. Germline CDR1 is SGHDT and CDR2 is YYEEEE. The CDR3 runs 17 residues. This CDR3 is CASSSMDRSTMGSGYTF. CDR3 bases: TGTGCCAGCAGCTCAATGGACAGGTCCACGATGGGAAGTGGCTACACCTTC.

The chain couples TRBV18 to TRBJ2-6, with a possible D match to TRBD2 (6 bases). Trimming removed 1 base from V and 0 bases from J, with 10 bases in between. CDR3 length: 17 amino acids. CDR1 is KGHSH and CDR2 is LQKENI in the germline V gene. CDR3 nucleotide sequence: TGTGCCAGCTCACCACGGGACGGGAGCTCTGGGGCCAACGTCCTGACTTTC. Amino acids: CASSPRDGSSGANVLTF.